The rows below give T cell receptor beta chains drawn from one sample of a study of CD8 T cells in ankylosing spondylitis. TCRdb reanalysed the 5' RACE reads using MiXCR and keeps one entry per CDR3 protein. The sample lists about 340,000 distinct CDR3 sequences, less than 9.5% occurring once. Sequencing was done on a sample of blood, either unsorted or a sorted T cell fraction (not recorded which). Receptor source: a male donor with ankylosing spondylitis. CDR3s include the opening cysteine and the closing phenylalanine or tryptophan. A D gene is named only where the DNA matches it firmly. Size is stated for part of the rows, as once, few or many counts, or as a class when the clone is expanded.

D gene,clone size,J gene,V gene,CDR3 DNA,CDR3 protein
TRBD2,few,TRBJ2-3,TRBV24-1,TGTGCCACCAGTGATGGACTAGCGGGAGAGTTGGATACGCAGTATTTT,CATSDGLAGELDTQYF
NA,NA,TRBJ2-7,TRBV7-9,TGTGCCAGCAGCTTACAAGGGACCCACTACGAGCAGTACTTC,CASSLQGTHYEQYF
TRBD1,many,TRBJ2-1,TRBV25-1,TGTGCCAGCCGACAGGGATCCTACAATGAGCAGTTCTTC,CASRQGSYNEQFF
NA,few,TRBJ2-2,TRBV2,TGTGCCAGCAGGGGCGCAGGGACGGCCACCGGGGAGCTGTTTTTT,CASRGAGTATGELFF
NA,many,TRBJ2-1,TRBV2,TGTGCCAGCCCAGACCAGGGGACGAGCTCCTACAATGAGCAGTTCTTC,CASPDQGTSSYNEQFF
NA,NA,TRBJ2-3,TRBV27,TGTGCCATCATGCCCGTGGGACAAAGCACAGATACGCAGTATTTT,CAIMPVGQSTDTQYF
NA,many,TRBJ2-7,TRBV6-2/TRBV6-3,TGTGCCAGCAGTCCCCCGGACAGCTACGAGCAGTACTTC,CASSPPDSYEQYF
NA,NA,TRBJ2-7,TRBV7-2,TGTGCCAGCAGCTTAGCGTTGGGCTGGTACGTCGAGCAGTACTTC,CASSLALGWYVEQYF
NA,many,TRBJ2-1,TRBV6-6,TGTGCCAGCACCTCACAGGGAGAGCAGTTCTTC,CASTSQGEQFF
NA,many,TRBJ1-1,TRBV29-1,TGCAGCGCAAGTCCCTGGGGGGTTGAGAACACTGAAGCTTTCTTT,CSASPWGVENTEAFF
NA,many,TRBJ2-2,TRBV7-2,TGTGCCAGCAGCCCCCGGGGTAGCGGGGAGCTGTTTTTT,CASSPRGSGELFF
NA,few,TRBJ2-5,TRBV19,TGTGCCAGTAGTTCCCCAGCAGAAGAGACCCAGTACTTC,CASSSPAEETQYF
NA,many,TRBJ2-4,TRBV10-3,TGTGCCATCAGTGGGACCGGCCCGGACATTCAGTACTTC,CAISGTGPDIQYF
NA,many,TRBJ2-1,TRBV6-2/TRBV6-3,TGTGCCAGCAGTTACAGGAGCTCCTACAATGAGCAGTTCTTC,CASSYRSSYNEQFF
TRBD2,few,TRBJ2-4,TRBV12-3/TRBV12-4,TGTGCCAGCAGGTCGGGACTAGTCAAAAACATTCAGTACTTC,CASRSGLVKNIQYF
TRBD1,NA,TRBJ2-7,TRBV29-1,TGCAGCGGGGGGGACAGGGACCCCTACGAGCAGTACTTC,CSGGDRDPYEQYF
TRBD1,many,TRBJ2-7,TRBV7-9,TGTGCCAGCTCCCTGGACAGGGGGATCTACGAGCAGTACTTC,CASSLDRGIYEQYF
TRBD2,few,TRBJ2-5,TRBV5-5,TGTGCCAGCAGCGTCGTGCTAGCGGGAGGTGAGACCCAGTACTTC,CASSVVLAGGETQYF
TRBD2,NA,TRBJ2-3,TRBV28,TGTGTAGCGGGAGATGGAGATACGCAGTATTTT,CVAGDGDTQYF
NA,few,TRBJ1-1,TRBV10-2,TGCGCCAGCAGTGAGAGGCGGGCCACTGAAGCTTTCTTT,CASSERRATEAFF
NA,many,TRBJ2-7,TRBV27,TGTGCCAGCAGTTTAACTCGTCGGCAGGTATACGAGCAGTACTTC,CASSLTRRQVYEQYF
NA,NA,TRBJ1-3,TRBV9,TGTGCCAGCAGCGTGAGCTGGGGCGCTTCTGGAAACACCATATATTTT,CASSVSWGASGNTIYF
TRBD2,many,TRBJ2-3,TRBV7-3,TGTGCCAGCAGCACGTTAGCGGGAGGCACAGATACGCAGTATTTT,CASSTLAGGTDTQYF
TRBD1,many,TRBJ2-7,TRBV28,TGTGCCAGCAGTTCTCACAGGGGGTTAGGGAACGAGCAGTACTTC,CASSSHRGLGNEQYF
TRBD2,NA,TRBJ2-1,TRBV11-1,TGTGCCAGCAGCAATCGGGCGGGGGGCGGCAATGAGCAGTTCTTC,CASSNRAGGGNEQFF
NA,many,TRBJ1-2,TRBV12-3/TRBV12-4,TGTGCCAGCAGTCCATATGGGGATGGCTATGGCTACACCTTC,CASSPYGDGYGYTF
NA,many,TRBJ1-6,TRBV28,TGTGCCAGCAGTACCCCTTTTACAGGAATCTCCTATAATTCACCCCTCCACTTT,CASSTPFTGISYNSPLHF
NA,few,TRBJ2-5,TRBV12-3/TRBV12-4,TGTGCCAGCAGTTTAGCGTTGGCAAGGAGGCAAGAGACCCAGTACTTC,CASSLALARRQETQYF
TRBD2,few,TRBJ2-7,TRBV4-1,TGCGCCAGCAGCCACCTACTAGCGGGAGTCCCCGGCGAGCAGTACTTC,CASSHLLAGVPGEQYF
NA,many,TRBJ2-2,TRBV10-3,TGTGCCATCAGTGAGCCCTGGGGGAACACCGGGGAGCTGTTTTTT,CAISEPWGNTGELFF
TRBD1,few,TRBJ1-2,TRBV7-9,TGTGCCAGCAGCTCGACAGGGGCCTCTATATATGGCTACACCTTC,CASSSTGASIYGYTF
TRBD1,many,TRBJ1-1,TRBV20-1,TGCAGTGCTAAGTCGGGACAGGGCAGGGGCACTGAAGCTTTCTTT,CSAKSGQGRGTEAFF
NA,NA,TRBJ1-5,TRBV4-1,TGCGCCAGCAGCCAGGGAAGGTCGGATCAGCCCCAGCATTTT,CASSQGRSDQPQHF
NA,NA,TRBJ1-2,TRBV12-3/TRBV12-4,TGTGCCAGCAGTTTACGAGGGGCGACTGGGTATGGCTACACCTTC,CASSLRGATGYGYTF
NA,NA,TRBJ2-1,TRBV27,TGTGCCAGCGGAAGGAGCTACAATGAGCAGTTCTTC,CASGRSYNEQFF
TRBD2,NA,TRBJ2-3,TRBV11-3,TGTGCCAGCGGCTGGAAGAGCGGGAGGGCGGTTACGCAGTATTTT,CASGWKSGRAVTQYF
TRBD1,NA,TRBJ1-4,TRBV12-3/TRBV12-4,TGTGCCAGCAGTTCGGACAGGGTTAGCGAAAAACTGTTTTTT,CASSSDRVSEKLFF
NA,NA,TRBJ1-3,TRBV7-9,TGTGCCAGCAGCTTTGTGGGGGCTCCTCGTGGAAACACCATATATTTT,CASSFVGAPRGNTIYF
NA,few,TRBJ2-7,TRBV3-1,TGTGCCAGCAGACATACTACGGGCTACGAGCAGTACTTC,CASRHTTGYEQYF
TRBD1,few,TRBJ1-2,TRBV28,TGTGCCAGCAGGCGCATAACCAGGAACAGGGGGCTATACTATGGCTACACCTTC,CASRRITRNRGLYYGYTF
NA,many,TRBJ2-2,TRBV7-3,TGTGCCAGCAGCTTACCGGGGTCCGGGGAGCTGTTTTTT,CASSLPGSGELFF
TRBD1,NA,TRBJ1-1,TRBV11-1,TGTGCCAGCAGCTTAGCCCCGACAGGGACTGAAGCTTTCTTT,CASSLAPTGTEAFF
NA,NA,TRBJ1-1,TRBV9,TGTGCCAGCAGCGCCGGGGGAAGCACTGAAGCTTTCTTT,CASSAGGSTEAFF
NA,few,TRBJ1-6,TRBV7-2,TGTGCCAGCAGCTTTGCGGGGGAAGGTAATTCACCCCTCCACTTT,CASSFAGEGNSPLHF
TRBD1,many,TRBJ1-2,TRBV28,TGTGCCAGCAGTTCATTACTGAGTCGACAGGGAGTGTCCTATGGCTACACCTTC,CASSSLLSRQGVSYGYTF
NA,many,TRBJ2-1,TRBV7-9,TGTGCCAGCAGCTTAGGTCTGGCGGGATCAGCTGGGGATGAGCAGTTCTTC,CASSLGLAGSAGDEQFF
NA,few,TRBJ1-1,TRBV4-2,TGTGCCAGCAGCCGGCGCCTCGGACAACTGAACACTGAAGCTTTCTTT,CASSRRLGQLNTEAFF
TRBD1,NA,TRBJ1-1,TRBV2,TGTGCCAGCGCTGGGACAGACAGGAACACTGAAGCTTTCTTT,CASAGTDRNTEAFF
NA,NA,TRBJ2-2,TRBV5-1,TGCGCCAGCGGCTTTCTGGCGGGGTCGAACACCGGGGAGCTGTTTTTT,CASGFLAGSNTGELFF
NA,NA,TRBJ2-1,TRBV6-1,TGTGCCAGCAGTGACCCCGGGAAATACAATGAGCAGTTCTTC,CASSDPGKYNEQFF
NA,many,TRBJ2-3,TRBV10-3,TGTGCCACCGACCGGGGGGACACTTTCACAGATACGCAGTATTTT,CATDRGDTFTDTQYF
NA,NA,TRBJ2-3,TRBV24-1,TGTGCCACCGGTAGTAACACAGATACGCAGTATTTT,CATGSNTDTQYF
NA,NA,TRBJ2-1,TRBV15,TGTGCCACCAGCAGGGGTGGGCTAGCGAGCTACAATGAGCAGTTCTTC,CATSRGGLASYNEQFF